This TCR beta chain was sequenced for a study of tumor-infiltrating lymphocytes in primary liver carcinoma. Study-wide background: In every tissue type, samples returned a similar yield of roughly 3.65 to 8 million productive TCRbeta reads.

TCR beta cDNA was made from 500 ng total RNA with a constant-region primer. What produced the TCR beta libraries was three nested multiplex PCR rounds using slightly modified ARM-PCR. The opening two PCR rounds, about 10 cycles each, paired TRBV1-TRBV30 forward primers with a C-beta reverse primer. MiXCR, run by TCRdb on the multiplex PCR reads, gives a single entry per CDR3 protein. The profile covers around 330,000 distinct CDR3 sequences, with roughly two thirds appearing a single time and 9% taken by the ten largest. This CDR3 has 12 amino acids. CDR1 MNHEY and CDR2 SVGEGT come from the germline V gene. Points on this clonotype: One end of the junction fails to match germline, which may point to a read error.

For blood RNA, unsorted whole blood served as the source, and germline DNA was extracted too. The V gene is TRBV6-2 or TRBV6-3, the J gene TRBJ2-3, with D unclear. The sample was peripheral blood. This receptor was taken from a man aged 35 to 55 with primary liver carcinoma and hepatitis B virus infection. Here the CDR3 reads CASRPSANTQYF. CDR3 in DNA: TGCGCCAGCAGGCCCTCTGCGAATACGCAGTATTTT.